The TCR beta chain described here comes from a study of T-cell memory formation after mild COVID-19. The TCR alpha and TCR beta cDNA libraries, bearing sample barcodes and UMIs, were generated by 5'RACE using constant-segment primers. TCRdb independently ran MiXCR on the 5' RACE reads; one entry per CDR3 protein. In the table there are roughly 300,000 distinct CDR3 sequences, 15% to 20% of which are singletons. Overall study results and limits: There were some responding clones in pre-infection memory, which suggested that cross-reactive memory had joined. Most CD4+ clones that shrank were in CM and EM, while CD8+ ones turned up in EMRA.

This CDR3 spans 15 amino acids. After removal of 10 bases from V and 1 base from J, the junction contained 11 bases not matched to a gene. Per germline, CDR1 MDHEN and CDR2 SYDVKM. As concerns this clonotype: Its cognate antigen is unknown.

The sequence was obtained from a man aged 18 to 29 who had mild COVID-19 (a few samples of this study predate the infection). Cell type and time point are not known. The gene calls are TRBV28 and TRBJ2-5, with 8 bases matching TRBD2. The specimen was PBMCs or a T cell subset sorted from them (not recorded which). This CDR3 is CATAPIAGPQETQYF. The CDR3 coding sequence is TGTGCCACCGCACCCATAGCGGGGCCCCAAGAGACCCAGTACTTC.